This TCR beta chain was observed in a study of blood T cell repertoires in COVID-19. The CDR3 consists of 11 residues. CDR1 and CDR2 (germline): SGHAT, FQNNGV. V was shortened by 5 bases and J by 1 base, with 2 bases between the two germline ends. Clones were sequenced by immunoSEQ multiplex PCR, and TCRdb holds only the in-frame ones, with some missing. This table holds 150,000 to 160,000 clones, around 85% found once. As to this clone: Other DNA sequences from this sample encode an identical CDR3 as well.

The receptor was derived from a man aged 55 to 70 with COVID-19, enrolled during active disease. Material for sequencing was peripheral blood. The chain employs TRBV11-2 and TRBJ1-1; no clear D gene. The CDR3 nucleotides read TGTGCCAGCAGCCGGAACACTGAAGCTTTCTTT. Translation gives CASSRNTEAFF.